Presented here are 32 T cell receptor beta chains from one specimen sequenced in a study of blood T cell repertoires in COVID-19. Sequencing was performed with immunoSEQ multiplex PCR; in TCRdb, only in-frame clones are kept and a portion is missing. In the table there are 350,000 or so clones, roughly 87% of which are singletons. The sequencing sample was made of PBMCs or T cells enriched from blood (not recorded which). These receptors were collected from a young woman who had recovered from COVID-19.

This sequence joins TRBV5-1 and TRBJ2-3, with no clear D. Germline V lookup: CDR1 SGHRS, CDR2 YFSETQ. Between the trimmed V and J ends, which lost 4 bases and 2 bases, there was a span of 14 bases. The CDR3 contains 15 residues. CDR3 nucleotides: TGCGCCAGCAGCGGCCGAAGTTCCGCCACAGATACGCAGTATTTT. Translated, it gives CASSGRSSATDTQYF.

The chain employs TRBV5-5 and TRBJ1-5, with D maybe TRBD1 (5 bases). CDR1 and CDR2 (germline): SGHKS, YYEKEE (reference sequence). The germline V and J ends were trimmed by 4 bases and 3 bases, with 14 bases remaining between them. The CDR3 runs to 15 residues. The CDR3 protein is CASSPGLFYNQPQHF. The DNA for the CDR3 is TGTGCCAGCAGCCCGGGACTTTTTTACAATCAGCCCCAGCATTTT. Combining the CDR3 with reference TRBV5-5 and TRBJ1-5 gives the whole variable domain DAGVTQSPTHLIKTRGQQVTLRCSPISGHKSVSWYQQVLGQGPQFIFQYYEKEERGRGNFPDRFSARQFPNYSSELNVNALLLGDSALYLCASSPGLFYNQPQHFGDGTRLSIL.

This rearrangement joins TRBV19 to TRBJ2-1, with TRBD2 matching 8 bases. Germline loops: CDR1 LNHDA, CDR2 SQIVND (reference sequence). The trim removed 6 bases at V and 2 bases at J, leaving 15 bases unmatched. CDR3 length: 18 amino acids. The CDR3 is CASSRGGGPQKPYNEQFF. DNA for the CDR3: TGTGCCAGTAGCAGGGGCGGGGGGCCCCAAAAACCCTACAATGAGCAGTTCTTC.

J is TRBJ2-3 and V is TRBV24-1; D is possibly TRBD1 (6 bases). Germline V lookup: CDR1 KGHDR, CDR2 SFDVKD. Trimming cost V 1 base and J 2 bases, with 15 bases left between them. CDR3 size: 17 residues. The CDR3 reads CATSDFPGVQDTDTQYF. CDR3 sequence (DNA): TGTGCCACCAGTGATTTCCCAGGGGTGCAGGACACAGATACGCAGTATTTT.

The chain has TRBV9 and TRBJ2-5; D is perhaps TRBD1 (7 bases). CDR1 and CDR2 (germline): SGDLS, YYNGEE. This CDR3 is built from 16 residues. V lost 4 bases, J lost 1 base, and 17 bases lay in between. CDR3: CASSPEGAPSQETQYF. CDR3 nucleotide sequence: TGTGCCAGCAGCCCGGAGGGGGCTCCCTCCCAAGAGACCCAGTACTTC.

This chain joins TRBV12-5 and TRBJ1-1, with D uncertain. The CDR3 sequence is 11 residues long. The germline V gene has CDR1 LGHNT and CDR2 FRNRAP. Trimming removed 5 bases from V and 5 bases from J, with 6 bases in between. The chain's CDR3 is CASGPRTEAFF. DNA of the CDR3: TGTGCTAGTGGTCCGAGGACTGAAGCTTTCTTT.

The chain has TRBV19 and TRBJ2-1; D might be TRBD2 (7 bases). Germline V CDR1 and CDR2: LNHDA, SQIVND (reference sequence). This CDR3 is 15 amino acids long. Trimming left V 0 bases short and J 10 bases short, with 16 bases between. CDR3 bases: TGTGCCAGTAGTATAGAGGGGGGGCGGTCAAAGGAGCAGTTCTTC. It encodes CASSIEGGRSKEQFF.

This rearrangement joins TRBV10-3 to TRBJ2-2; 7 bases fit TRBD2. This CDR3 comprises 16 residues. With 10 bases clipped from V and 0 bases from J, the junction kept 11 bases outside the gene matches. Germline V CDR1 and CDR2: ENHRY, SYGVKD. The CDR3 reads CATHGGTYSNTGELFF. CDR3 sequence (DNA): TGTGCCACCCACGGGGGGACCTACTCGAACACCGGGGAGCTGTTTTTT.

The gene calls are TRBV11-2 and TRBJ1-2; D gene uncertain. CDR1 and CDR2 from the germline V gene are SGHAT and FQNNGV. Trimming shortened V by 5 bases and J by 7 bases, and 11 bases separated the two germline ends. The CDR3 loop spans 12 amino acids. DNA for the CDR3: TGTGCCAGCAGCCACAGCGAGGGTGGCTACACCTTC. Amino acid sequence: CASSHSEGGYTF. Full variable domain (outside the CDR3, taken from reference TRBV11-2 and TRBJ1-2): EAGVAQSPRYKIIEKRQSVAFWCNPISGHATLYWYQQILGQGPKLLIQFQNNGVVDDSQLPKDRFSAERLKGVDSTLKIQPAKLEDSAVYLCASSHSEGGYTFGSGTRLTVV.

This chain joins TRBV19 and TRBJ2-5; 7 bases are a match to TRBD1. CDR1 is LNHDA, CDR2 SQIVND, per germline (reference sequence). V trimming: 6 bases; J trimming: 4 bases; junction bases outside the gene matches: 14. The CDR3 consists of 16 residues. The DNA for the CDR3 is TGTGCCAGTAGGAAAACCTCACAGGGGCGTCCAGAGACCCAGTACTTC. It translates to CASRKTSQGRPETQYF.

The chain carries TRBV4-3 and TRBJ2-7; D might be TRBD1 (5 bases). The CDR3 is 13 residues long. Germline values: CDR1 LGHNA, CDR2 YSLEER. V lost 1 base to trimming and J lost 5 bases, with 9 bases between them. In nucleotides, the CDR3 is TGCGCCAGCAGCCAAGTCTGGGGCAACGAGCAGTACTTC. This encodes CASSQVWGNEQYF.

The CDR3 region is CASSQGAAHYNSPLHF. The CDR3 DNA sequence: TGTGCCAGCAGTCAGGGGGCTGCTCACTATAATTCACCCCTCCACTTT. The chain employs TRBV6-2 or TRBV6-3 and TRBJ1-6; TRBD1 agrees at 8 bases. Per the germline V gene, CDR1 is MNHEY and CDR2 is SVGEGT. V was pared by 5 bases and J by 3 bases, with 6 bases of the junction left unmatched. The CDR3 sequence is 16 residues long.

The chain employs TRBV28 and TRBJ1-5, with D possibly TRBD1 on 6 matching bases. Germline loops: CDR1 MDHEN, CDR2 SYDVKM. The CDR3 covers 13 residues. The germline V and J ends were trimmed by 7 bases and 6 bases, with 13 bases remaining between them. CDR3 DNA: TGTGCCAGCACCGGAAACAGGGTTCAGCCCCAGCATTTT. It codes for CASTGNRVQPQHF.

The chain links TRBV13 to TRBJ1-1; 8 positions agree with TRBD1. The V segment lost 5 bases and the J segment 4 bases; nucleotides outside the gene matches: 9. The CDR3 covers 15 residues. Germline CDR1 is PRHDT and CDR2 is FYEKMQ (reference sequence). This CDR3 is CASSLRQGRSTEAFF. The CDR3, as DNA: TGTGCCAGCAGCCTACGACAGGGGAGGAGCACTGAAGCTTTCTTT. The full variable domain, its missing parts supplied by reference TRBV13 and TRBJ1-1, is AAGVIQSPRHLIKEKRETATLKCYPIPRHDTVYWYQQGPGQDPQFLISFYEKMQSDKGSIPDRFSAQQFSDYHSELNMSSLELGDSALYFCASSLRQGRSTEAFFGQGTRLTVV.

V is TRBV9 and J is TRBJ2-2; no clear D gene. The CDR3 consists of 16 residues. Germline CDR1 and CDR2: SGDLS and YYNGEE. The V end was cut by 0 bases, the J end by 1 base, with 10 bases between. CDR3 residues: CASSVEAGLNTGELFF. CDR3 nucleotide sequence: TGTGCCAGCAGCGTAGAGGCAGGCCTGAACACCGGGGAGCTGTTTTTT. The full variable domain, in which reference TRBV9 and TRBJ2-2 provide the parts outside the CDR3, is DSGVTQTPKHLITATGQRVTLRCSPRSGDLSVYWYQQSLDQGLQFLIQYYNGEERAKGNILERFSAQQFPDLHSELNLSSLELGDSALYFCASSVEAGLNTGELFFGEGSRLTVL.

V gene TRBV4-1 combines with J gene TRBJ2-7; 10 bases map to TRBD1. The CDR3 is made up of 17 amino acids. Germline CDR1 MGHRA, CDR2 YSYEKL. V lost 1 base, J lost 1 base, and 7 bases stayed unmatched. CDR3 nucleotide sequence: TGCGCCAGCAGCCAAGGTCGGACAGGGGGTAATTCCTACGAGCAGTACTTC. This encodes CASSQGRTGGNSYEQYF.

V and J are TRBV6-5 and TRBJ1-3, with no clear D. The CDR3 is 16 residues long. The germline V gene has CDR1 MNHEY and CDR2 SVGAGI. V lost 4 bases and J 0 bases, leaving 13 bases between the germline ends. CDR3 coding DNA: TGTGCCAGCAGTTTCAGGAGGAGGGCCTCTGGAAACACCATATATTTT. Translation: CASSFRRRASGNTIYF.

This clone was counted once. Here the CDR3 DNA reads TGTGCCAGCAGCTTGAAGGGGGTTAACTATGGCTACACCTTC. It translates to CASSLKGVNYGYTF. The chain combines TRBV7-2 with TRBJ1-2; tentatively, D is TRBD1 (6 bases). V lost 3 bases and J lost 1, with 9 bases in between. CDR3 length: 14 residues. Germline V gives CDR1 SGHTA, CDR2 FQGNSA.

The chain joins TRBV3-1 (or the pseudogene TRBV3-2) to TRBJ1-1; D not resolved. The CDR3 totals 13 residues. Trimming removed 5 bases at V and 5 bases at J, with 12 bases between. Per the germline V gene, CDR1 is LGHDT and CDR2 is YNNKEL (reference sequence). The CDR3 bases are TGTGCCAGCAGCTCAACACGGGAGACTGAAGCTTTCTTT. This translates into CASSSTRETEAFF.

V is TRBV25-1 and J is TRBJ1-4; D is uncertain. This CDR3 is built from 12 residues. Germline loops: CDR1 MGHDK, CDR2 SYGVNS. V gave up 1 base and J gave up 11 bases, with 8 bases separating them. CDR3 amino acids: CASSELREKLFF. The CDR3 DNA is TGTGCCAGCAGTGAATTGAGGGAGAAACTGTTTTTT.

The chain carries TRBV5-1 and TRBJ2-3, with 12 nucleotides matching TRBD2. CDR1 and CDR2 (germline): SGHRS, YFSETQ. The CDR3 contains 15 residues. V gave up 4 bases and J gave up 2 bases; unmatched junction bases: 2. CDR3 protein: CASSGLAGNTDTQYF. The CDR3 coding sequence is TGCGCCAGCAGCGGACTAGCGGGGAACACAGATACGCAGTATTTT.

The chain links TRBV2 to TRBJ2-3, with 9 bases fitting TRBD2. The CDR3 runs to 17 residues. The V gene's germline CDR1 is SNHLY and CDR2 FYNNEI. Losses at the gene ends were 4 bases for V and 1 base for J; bases not matched to a gene: 9. The CDR3 DNA sequence: TGTGCCAGCAGTGTGCTAGCGGGGCGGGGTCGCACAGATACGCAGTATTTT. This encodes CASSVLAGRGRTDTQYF.

This clone was recorded only once. The J gene is TRBJ2-1, the V gene TRBV19; 11 nucleotides align to TRBD1. V was clipped by 1 base and J by 6 bases; unmatched bases: 5. The CDR3 is 16 amino acids. The V gene's germline CDR1 is LNHDA and CDR2 SQIVND (reference sequence). This CDR3 is CASSIAGTGGANEQFF. CDR3 coding DNA: TGTGCCAGTAGTATAGCCGGGACAGGGGGGGCCAATGAGCAGTTCTTC. Combining the CDR3 with reference TRBV19 and TRBJ2-1 gives the whole variable domain DGGITQSPKYLFRKEGQNVTLSCEQNLNHDAMYWYRQDPGQGLRLIYYSQIVNDFQKGDIAEGYSVSREKKESFPLTVTSAQKNPTAFYLCASSIAGTGGANEQFFGPGTRLTVL.

V usage is TRBV3-1 (or the pseudogene TRBV3-2) and J usage is TRBJ2-5; 11 bases line up with TRBD2. The CDR3 contains 16 residues. V trimming: 3 bases; J trimming: 0 bases; junction bases outside the gene matches: 3. Germline CDR1 LGHDT, CDR2 YNNKEL (reference sequence). CDR3 protein: CASSQASGGNQETQYF. CDR3 nucleotides: TGTGCCAGCAGCCAGGCTAGCGGGGGGAACCAAGAGACCCAGTACTTC.

The rearrangement joins TRBV5-4 to TRBJ1-6; 7 bases line up with TRBD1. The V gene's germline CDR1 is SGHNT and CDR2 YYREEE (reference sequence). The CDR3 extends over 17 amino acids. With 6 bases clipped from V and 0 bases from J, the junction kept 9 bases outside the gene matches. The chain's CDR3 is CASTIAGQSSYNSPLHF. In DNA, the CDR3 is TGTGCCAGCACCATCGCGGGACAGAGCTCCTATAATTCACCCCTCCACTTT.

A single count supports this clone. The rearrangement joins TRBV7-8 to TRBJ1-5, with 8 bases that match TRBD1. The CDR3 sequence is 16 residues long. Trimming cost V 5 bases and J 2 bases; bases outside gene matches: 8. From germline, CDR1 is SGHVS and CDR2 FQNEAQ. CDR3 amino acids: CASSESRGQGNQPQHF. CDR3 coding DNA: TGTGCCAGCAGCGAATCCAGGGGGCAGGGCAATCAGCCCCAGCATTTT.

This chain uses TRBV30 with TRBJ1-3; TRBD1 aligns across 7 bases. The CDR3 length is 12 residues. Germline V lookup: CDR1 GTSNPN, CDR2 SVGIG (reference sequence). Trimming cost V 7 bases and J 2 bases; bases outside gene matches: 2. CDR3 sequence (DNA): TGTGCCTTTGACAGGGCTGGAAACACCATATATTTT. It translates to CAFDRAGNTIYF.

This clone was seen only once. The CDR3: CASRPTPGQMYNEQFF. CDR3 sequence (DNA): TGTGCCAGCAGACCAACCCCGGGACAGATGTACAATGAGCAGTTCTTC. The genes are TRBV28 and TRBJ2-1; TRBD1 aligns across 7 bases. Germline V gives CDR1 MDHEN, CDR2 SYDVKM. Trimming took 6 bases from V and 4 from J; bases not matched to a gene: 12. The CDR3 is 16 residues long.

This clone was observed a handful of times. The rearrangement links TRBV5-1 to TRBJ1-5; 7 bases align to TRBD1. From germline, CDR1 is SGHRS and CDR2 YFSETQ. With V trimmed by 0 bases and J by 5 bases, 5 bases remained unmatched. The CDR3 length is 15 residues. The DNA for the CDR3 is TGCGCCAGCAGCTTGGCCGGAACAGGGGATCAGCCCCAGCATTTT. Translated, it gives CASSLAGTGDQPQHF. Filled out from reference TRBV5-1 and TRBJ1-5, the complete variable domain reads KAGVTQTPRYLIKTRGQQVTLSCSPISGHRSVSWYQQTPGQGLQFLFEYFSETQRNKGNFPGRFSGRQFSNSRSEMNVSTLELGDSALYLCASSLAGTGDQPQHFGDGTRLSIL.

The chain has TRBV2 and TRBJ1-1; possible D gene TRBD1, 6 bases. Germline V CDR1 and CDR2: SNHLY, FYNNEI. CDR3 length: 15 amino acids. V lost 4 bases, J lost 7 bases, and 19 bases lay in between. CDR3 DNA sequence: TGTGCCAGCAGTGTTGGGGGCGCGGATAGAATTGAAGCTTTCTTT. This codes for CASSVGGADRIEAFF.

The chain recombines TRBV27 with TRBJ2-7, with 10 nucleotides matching TRBD2. CDR1 and CDR2 (germline): MNHEY, SMNVEV (reference sequence). The V and J ends lost 6 bases and 2 bases, in that order; junction bases with no gene match: 4. This CDR3 region has 14 residues. This chain's CDR3 is CASRVAGGPYEQYF. The DNA of the CDR3 is TGTGCCAGCAGAGTAGCGGGGGGTCCCTACGAGCAGTACTTC.

The V call is TRBV5-4, the J call TRBJ1-2, with 10 bases matching TRBD1. CDR3 length: 15 residues. The trim removed 1 base at V and 3 bases at J, leaving 3 bases unmatched. CDR1 is SGHNT, CDR2 YYREEE, per germline (reference sequence). The DNA of the CDR3 is TGTGCCAGCAGCTTGATAGACAGGGGGCACTATGGCTACACCTTC. Protein sequence: CASSLIDRGHYGYTF.